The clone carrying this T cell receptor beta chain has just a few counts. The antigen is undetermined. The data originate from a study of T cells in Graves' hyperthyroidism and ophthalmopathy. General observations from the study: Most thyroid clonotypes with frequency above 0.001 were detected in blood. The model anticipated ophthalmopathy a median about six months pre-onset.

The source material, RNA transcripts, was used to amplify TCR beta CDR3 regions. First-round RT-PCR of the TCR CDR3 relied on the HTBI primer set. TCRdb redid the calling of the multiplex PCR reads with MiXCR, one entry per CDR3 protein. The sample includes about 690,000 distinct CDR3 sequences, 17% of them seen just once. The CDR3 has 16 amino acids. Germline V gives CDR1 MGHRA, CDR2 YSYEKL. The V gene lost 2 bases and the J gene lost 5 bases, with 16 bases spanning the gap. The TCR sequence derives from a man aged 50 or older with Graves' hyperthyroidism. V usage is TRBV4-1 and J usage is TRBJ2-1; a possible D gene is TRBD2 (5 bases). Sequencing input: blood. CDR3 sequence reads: CASSQSHRRIDNEQFF. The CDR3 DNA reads TGCGCCAGCAGCCAATCCCACCGGAGGATTGACAATGAGCAGTTCTTC.